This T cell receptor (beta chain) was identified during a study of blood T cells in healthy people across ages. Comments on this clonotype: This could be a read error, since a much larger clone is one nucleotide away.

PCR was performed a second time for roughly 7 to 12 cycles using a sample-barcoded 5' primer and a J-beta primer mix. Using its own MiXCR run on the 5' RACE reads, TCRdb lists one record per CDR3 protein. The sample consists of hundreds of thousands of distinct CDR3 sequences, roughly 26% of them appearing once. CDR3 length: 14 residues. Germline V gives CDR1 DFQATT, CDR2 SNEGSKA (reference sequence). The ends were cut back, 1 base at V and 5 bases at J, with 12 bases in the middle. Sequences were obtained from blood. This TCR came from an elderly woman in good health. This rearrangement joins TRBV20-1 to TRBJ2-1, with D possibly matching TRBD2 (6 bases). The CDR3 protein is CSARGGVDHNEQFF. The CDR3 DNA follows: TGCAGTGCTAGAGGCGGGGTGGACCACAATGAGCAGTTCTTC.